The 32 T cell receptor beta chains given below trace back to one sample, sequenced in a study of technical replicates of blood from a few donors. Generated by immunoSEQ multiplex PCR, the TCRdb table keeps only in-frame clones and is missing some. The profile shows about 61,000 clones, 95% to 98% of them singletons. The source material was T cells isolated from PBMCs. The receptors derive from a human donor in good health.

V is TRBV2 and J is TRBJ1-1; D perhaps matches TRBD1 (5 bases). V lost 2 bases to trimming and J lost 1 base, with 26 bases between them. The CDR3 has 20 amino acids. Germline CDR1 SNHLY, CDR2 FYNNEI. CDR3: CASSEIESNFGHSANTEAFF. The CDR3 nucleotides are TGTGCCAGCAGTGAAATAGAAAGCAATTTTGGACACTCGGCGAACACTGAAGCTTTCTTT. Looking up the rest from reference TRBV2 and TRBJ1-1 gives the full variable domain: EPEVTQTPSHQVTQMGQEVILRCVPISNHLYFYWYRQILGQKVEFLVSFYNNEISEKSEIFDDQFSVERPDGSNFTLKIRSTKLEDSAMYFCASSEIESNFGHSANTEAFFGQGTRLTVV.

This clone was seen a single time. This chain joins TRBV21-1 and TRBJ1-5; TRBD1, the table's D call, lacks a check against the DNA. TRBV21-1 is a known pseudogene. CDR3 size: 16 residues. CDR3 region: CASSGGTVLPNQPQHF. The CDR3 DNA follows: TGTGCCAGCAGCGGAGGGACAGTTCTCCCCAATCAGCCCCAGCATTTT.

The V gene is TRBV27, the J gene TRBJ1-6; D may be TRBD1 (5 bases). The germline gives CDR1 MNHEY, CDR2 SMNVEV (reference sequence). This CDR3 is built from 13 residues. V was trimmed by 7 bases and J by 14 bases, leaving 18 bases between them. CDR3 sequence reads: CASIEARAGSLHF. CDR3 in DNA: TGTGCCAGCATCGAAGCTAGGGCAGGGTCCCTCCACTTT.

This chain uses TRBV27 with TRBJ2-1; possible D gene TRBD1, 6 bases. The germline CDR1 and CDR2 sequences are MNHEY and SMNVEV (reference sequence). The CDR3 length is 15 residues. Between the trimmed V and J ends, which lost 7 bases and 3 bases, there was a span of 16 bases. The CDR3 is CASTPPQGYYNEQFF. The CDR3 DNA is TGTGCCAGCACCCCTCCACAGGGATACTACAATGAGCAGTTCTTC.

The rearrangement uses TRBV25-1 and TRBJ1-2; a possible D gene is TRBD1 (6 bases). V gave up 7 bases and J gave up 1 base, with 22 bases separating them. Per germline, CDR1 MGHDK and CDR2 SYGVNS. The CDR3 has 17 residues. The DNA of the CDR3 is TGTGCCAGCAAGGAAGGGGGACCGTGGGGGATTAACTATGGCTACACCTTC. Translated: CASKEGGPWGINYGYTF.

CDR3 protein: CASSQDEGEYGYTF. The CDR3 DNA reads TGTGCCAGCAGCCAAGATGAAGGGGAATATGGCTACACCTTC. This chain connects TRBV14 to TRBJ1-2, with D tentatively TRBD1 (5 bases). Trimming removed 0 bases from V and 5 bases from J, with 10 bases in between. Per germline, CDR1 SGHDN and CDR2 FVKESK. The CDR3 length is 14 residues.

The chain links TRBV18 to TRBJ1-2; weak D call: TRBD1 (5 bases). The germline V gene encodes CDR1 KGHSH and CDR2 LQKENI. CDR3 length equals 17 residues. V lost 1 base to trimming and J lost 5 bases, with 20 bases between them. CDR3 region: CASSPLVTAGRPYGYTF. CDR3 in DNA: TGTGCCAGCTCACCACTAGTCACCGCGGGACGGCCATATGGCTACACCTTC.

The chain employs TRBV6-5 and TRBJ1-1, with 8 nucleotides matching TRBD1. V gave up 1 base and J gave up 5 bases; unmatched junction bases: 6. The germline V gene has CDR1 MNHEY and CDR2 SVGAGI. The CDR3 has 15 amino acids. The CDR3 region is CASSYFQGARTEAFF. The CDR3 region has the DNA TGTGCCAGCAGTTACTTCCAGGGGGCGCGTACTGAAGCTTTCTTT.

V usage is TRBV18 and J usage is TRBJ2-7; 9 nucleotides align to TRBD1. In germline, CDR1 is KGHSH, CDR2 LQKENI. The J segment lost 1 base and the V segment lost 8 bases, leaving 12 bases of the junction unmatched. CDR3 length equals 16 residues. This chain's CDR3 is CASTSTGGLTSYEQYF. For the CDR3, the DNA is TGTGCCAGCACATCAACAGGGGGCCTTACTTCCTACGAGCAGTACTTC.

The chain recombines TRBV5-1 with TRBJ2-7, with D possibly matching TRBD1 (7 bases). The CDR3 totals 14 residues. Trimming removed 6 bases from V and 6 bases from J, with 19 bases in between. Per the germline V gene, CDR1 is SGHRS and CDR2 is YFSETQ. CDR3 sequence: CASTPRSGGSEQYF. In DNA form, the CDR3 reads TGCGCCAGCACCCCTCGTTCAGGGGGGTCCGAGCAGTACTTC.

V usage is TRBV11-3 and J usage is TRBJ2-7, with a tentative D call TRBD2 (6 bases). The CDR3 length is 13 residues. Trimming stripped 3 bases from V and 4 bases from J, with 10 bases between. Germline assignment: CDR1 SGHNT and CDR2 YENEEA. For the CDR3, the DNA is TGTGCCAGCAGCTTGGGCGGGAAGTACGAGCAGTACTTC. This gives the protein CASSLGGKYEQYF.

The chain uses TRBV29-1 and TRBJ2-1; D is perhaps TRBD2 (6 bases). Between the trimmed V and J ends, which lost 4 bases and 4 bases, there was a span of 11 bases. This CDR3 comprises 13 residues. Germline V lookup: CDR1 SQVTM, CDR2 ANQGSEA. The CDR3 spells CSVGRDPYNEQFF. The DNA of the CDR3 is TGCAGCGTTGGGAGGGACCCTTACAATGAGCAGTTCTTC.

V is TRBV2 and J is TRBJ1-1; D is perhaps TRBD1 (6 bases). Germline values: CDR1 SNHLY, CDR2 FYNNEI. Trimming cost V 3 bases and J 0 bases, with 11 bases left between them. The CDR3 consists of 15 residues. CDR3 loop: CASSDVQGLNTEAFF. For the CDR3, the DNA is TGTGCCAGCAGTGACGTGCAGGGGTTGAACACTGAAGCTTTCTTT.

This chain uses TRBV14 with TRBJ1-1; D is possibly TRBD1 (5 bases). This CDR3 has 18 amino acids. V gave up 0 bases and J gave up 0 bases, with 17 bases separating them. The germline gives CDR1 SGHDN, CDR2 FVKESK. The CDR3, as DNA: TGTGCCAGCAGCCAAGATCTCCATTGGGGGGGACTGAACACTGAAGCTTTCTTT. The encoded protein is CASSQDLHWGGLNTEAFF.

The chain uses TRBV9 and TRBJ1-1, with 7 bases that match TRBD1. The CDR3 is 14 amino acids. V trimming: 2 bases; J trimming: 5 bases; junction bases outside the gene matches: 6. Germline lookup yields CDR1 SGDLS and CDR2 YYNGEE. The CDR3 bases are TGTGCCAGCAGCGTGTGGACAGGTAGTACTGAAGCTTTCTTT. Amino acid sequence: CASSVWTGSTEAFF.

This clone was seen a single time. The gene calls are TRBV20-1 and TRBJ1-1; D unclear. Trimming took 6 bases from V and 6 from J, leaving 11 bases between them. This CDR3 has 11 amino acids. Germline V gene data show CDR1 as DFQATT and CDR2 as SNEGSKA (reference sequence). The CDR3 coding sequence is TGCAGTGCGGCCCGTCCCCCTGAAGCTTTCTTT. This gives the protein CSAARPPEAFF.

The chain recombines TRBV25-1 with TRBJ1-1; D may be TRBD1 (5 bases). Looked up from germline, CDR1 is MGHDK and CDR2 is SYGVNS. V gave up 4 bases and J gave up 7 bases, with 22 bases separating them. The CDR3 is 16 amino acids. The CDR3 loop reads CASSAGATLSLGEAFF. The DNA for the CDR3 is TGTGCCAGCAGTGCTGGGGCCACTCTCTCCTTGGGTGAAGCTTTCTTT.

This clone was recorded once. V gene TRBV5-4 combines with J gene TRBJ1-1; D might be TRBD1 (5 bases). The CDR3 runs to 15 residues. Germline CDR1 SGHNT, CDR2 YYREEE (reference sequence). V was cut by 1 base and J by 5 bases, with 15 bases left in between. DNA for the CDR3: TGTGCCAGCAGCTTGTTCGGGGGGTCGGGGACTGAAGCTTTCTTT. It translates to CASSLFGGSGTEAFF.

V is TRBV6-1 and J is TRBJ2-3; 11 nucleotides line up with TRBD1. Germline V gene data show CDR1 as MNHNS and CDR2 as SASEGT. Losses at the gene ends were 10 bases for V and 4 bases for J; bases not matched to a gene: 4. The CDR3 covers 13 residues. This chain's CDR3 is CATRTGGSDTQYF. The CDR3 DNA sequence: TGTGCCACCCGGACAGGGGGCTCAGATACGCAGTATTTT.

The CDR3 sequence is CASSVALAGGNTGELFF. CDR3 in DNA: TGTGCCAGCAGCGTAGCTTTGGCGGGAGGGAACACCGGGGAGCTGTTTTTT. The rearrangement uses TRBV9 and TRBJ2-2, with TRBD2 matching over 8 bases. CDR1 SGDLS and CDR2 YYNGEE come from the germline V gene. This CDR3 has 17 amino acids. Trimming removed 0 bases from V and 1 base from J; junction bases left unmatched: 5.

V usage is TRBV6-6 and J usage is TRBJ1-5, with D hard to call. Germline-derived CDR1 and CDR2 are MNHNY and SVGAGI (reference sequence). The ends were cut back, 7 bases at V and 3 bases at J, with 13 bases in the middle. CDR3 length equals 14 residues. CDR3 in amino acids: CASTLTANNQPQHF. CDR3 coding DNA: TGTGCCAGCACCCTAACAGCTAACAATCAGCCCCAGCATTTT.

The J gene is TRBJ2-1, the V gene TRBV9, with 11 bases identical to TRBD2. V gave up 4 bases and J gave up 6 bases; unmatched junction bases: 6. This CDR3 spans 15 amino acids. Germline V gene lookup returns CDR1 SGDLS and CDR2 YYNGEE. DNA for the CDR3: TGTGCCAGCAGCCCGGGGACTAGCGGACTCAATGAGCAGTTCTTC. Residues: CASSPGTSGLNEQFF.

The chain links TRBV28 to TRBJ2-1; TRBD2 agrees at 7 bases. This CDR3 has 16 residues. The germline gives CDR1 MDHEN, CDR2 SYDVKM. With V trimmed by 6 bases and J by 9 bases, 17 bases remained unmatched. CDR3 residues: CASRSASGGSRTEQFF. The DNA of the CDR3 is TGTGCCAGCAGGTCTGCGTCTGGCGGGAGCAGGACTGAGCAGTTCTTC. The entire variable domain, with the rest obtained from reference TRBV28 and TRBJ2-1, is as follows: DVKVTQSSRYLVKRTGEKVFLECVQDMDHENMFWYRQDPGLGLRLIYFSYDVKMKEKGDIPEGYSVSREKKERFSLILESASTNQTSMYLCASRSASGGSRTEQFFGPGTRLTVL.

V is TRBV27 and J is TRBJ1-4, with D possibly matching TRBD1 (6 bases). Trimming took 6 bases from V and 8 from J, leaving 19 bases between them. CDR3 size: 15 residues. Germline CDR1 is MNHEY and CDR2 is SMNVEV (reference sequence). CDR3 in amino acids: CASSIRGRGVEKLFF. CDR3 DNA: TGTGCCAGCAGCATCAGGGGTAGGGGCGTGGAAAAACTGTTTTTT. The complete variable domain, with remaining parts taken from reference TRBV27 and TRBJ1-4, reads EAQVTQNPRYLITVTGKKLTVTCSQNMNHEYMSWYRQDPGLGLRQIYYSMNVEVTDKGDVPEGYKVSRKEKRNFPLILESPSPNQTSLYFCASSIRGRGVEKLFFGSGTQLSVL.

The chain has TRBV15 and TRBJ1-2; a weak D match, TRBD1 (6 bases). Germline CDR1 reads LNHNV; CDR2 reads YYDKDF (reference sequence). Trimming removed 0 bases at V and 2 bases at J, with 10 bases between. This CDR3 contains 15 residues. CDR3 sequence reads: CATSRERGANYGYTF. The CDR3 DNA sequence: TGTGCCACCAGCAGAGAACGGGGGGCAAACTATGGCTACACCTTC.

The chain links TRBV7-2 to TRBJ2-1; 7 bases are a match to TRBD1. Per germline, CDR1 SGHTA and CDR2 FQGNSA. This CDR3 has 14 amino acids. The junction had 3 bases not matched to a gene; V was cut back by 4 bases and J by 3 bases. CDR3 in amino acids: CASSSWDSYNEQFF. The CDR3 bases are TGTGCCAGCAGCTCCTGGGACAGCTACAATGAGCAGTTCTTC.

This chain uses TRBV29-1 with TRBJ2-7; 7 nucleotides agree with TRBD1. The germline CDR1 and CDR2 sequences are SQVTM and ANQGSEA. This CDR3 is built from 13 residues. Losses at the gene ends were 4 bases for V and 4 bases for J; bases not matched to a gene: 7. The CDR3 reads CSVGPSGGYEQYF. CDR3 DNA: TGCAGCGTTGGTCCTTCAGGGGGTTACGAGCAGTACTTC.

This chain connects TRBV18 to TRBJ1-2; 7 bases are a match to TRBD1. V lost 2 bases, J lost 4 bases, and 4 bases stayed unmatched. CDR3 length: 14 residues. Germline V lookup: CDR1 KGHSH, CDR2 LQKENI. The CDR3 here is CASSPRDSRYGYTF. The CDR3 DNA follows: TGTGCCAGCTCACCAAGGGACAGCCGCTATGGCTACACCTTC.

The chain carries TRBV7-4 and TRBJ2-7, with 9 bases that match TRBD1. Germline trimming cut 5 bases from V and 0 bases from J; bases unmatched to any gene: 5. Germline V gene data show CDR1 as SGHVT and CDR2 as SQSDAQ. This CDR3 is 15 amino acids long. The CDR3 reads CASSGTGSSSYEQYF. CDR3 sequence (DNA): TGTGCCAGCAGCGGGACAGGGTCGAGCTCCTACGAGCAGTACTTC.

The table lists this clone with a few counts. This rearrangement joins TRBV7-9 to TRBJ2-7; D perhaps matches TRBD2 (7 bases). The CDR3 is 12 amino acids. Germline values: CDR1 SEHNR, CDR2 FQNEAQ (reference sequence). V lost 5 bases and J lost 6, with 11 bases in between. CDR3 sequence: CASSLRGGEQYF. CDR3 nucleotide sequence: TGTGCCAGCAGCCTTAGGGGGGGCGAGCAGTACTTC.

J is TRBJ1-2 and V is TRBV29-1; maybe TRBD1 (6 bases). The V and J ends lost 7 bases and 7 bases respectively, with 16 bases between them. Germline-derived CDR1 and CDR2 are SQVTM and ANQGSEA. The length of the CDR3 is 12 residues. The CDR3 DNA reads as TGCAGCGCCCTCAGGGGAACAGGTGGCTACACCTTC. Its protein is CSALRGTGGYTF.

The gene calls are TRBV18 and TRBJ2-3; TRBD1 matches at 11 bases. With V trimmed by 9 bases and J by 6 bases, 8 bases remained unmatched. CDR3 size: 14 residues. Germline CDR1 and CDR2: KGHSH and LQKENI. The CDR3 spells CASHGTGGVDTQYF. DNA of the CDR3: TGTGCCAGTCACGGGACAGGGGGAGTGGATACGCAGTATTTT. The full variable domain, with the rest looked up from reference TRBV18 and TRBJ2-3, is NAGVMQNPRHLVRRRGQEARLRCSPMKGHSHVYWYRQLPEEGLKFMVYLQKENIIDESGMPKERFSAEFPKEGPSILRIQQVVRGDSAAYFCASHGTGGVDTQYFGPGTRLTVL.